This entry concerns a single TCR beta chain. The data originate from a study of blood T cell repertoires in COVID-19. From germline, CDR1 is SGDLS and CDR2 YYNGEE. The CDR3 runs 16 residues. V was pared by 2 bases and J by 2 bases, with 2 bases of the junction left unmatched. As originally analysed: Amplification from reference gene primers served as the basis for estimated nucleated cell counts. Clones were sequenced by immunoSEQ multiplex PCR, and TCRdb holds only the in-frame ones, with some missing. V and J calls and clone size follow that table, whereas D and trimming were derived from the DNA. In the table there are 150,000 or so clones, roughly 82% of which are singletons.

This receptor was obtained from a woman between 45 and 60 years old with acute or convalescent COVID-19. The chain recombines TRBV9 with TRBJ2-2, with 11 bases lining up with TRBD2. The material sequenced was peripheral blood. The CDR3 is CASSVRLAGNTGELFF. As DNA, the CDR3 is TGTGCCAGCAGCGTTAGACTAGCGGGAAACACCGGGGAGCTGTTTTTT.